This T cell receptor beta chain was profiled in a study of T cell clusters in autoimmune cytopenias. Study observations and caveats: TRB repertoire shifts in secondary cytopenia and chronic lymphocytic leukemia mostly reflected lymphoma, not autoimmunity.

Remarks on this clonotype: Its antigen is not known.

Multiplex touch-down PCR amplified TRB using TRB-A and TRB-B pools in one tube. TCRdb reprocessed the multiplex PCR reads and stores each CDR3 protein as one record, lacking DNA. Its table records around 7,800 distinct CDR3 sequences. Some 39,000 genome equivalents of blood DNA were amplified for TRB. This CDR3 has 11 amino acids. Per germline, CDR1 SGHRS and CDR2 YFSETQ. The sequencing input was peripheral blood. This sequence joins TRBV5-1 and TRBJ2-5. This sequence originates from a human donor with an autoimmune cytopenia or autoimmune hepatitis (not recorded which). CDR3: CASSLSETQYF.